These 2 T cell receptor beta chains were all obtained from the same sample, sequenced in a study of CD8 T cells in Susac syndrome. RNA, at roughly 0.5 to 1 ug, was reverse transcribed with random hexamers. TCRdb reprocessed the immunoSEQ multiplex PCR reads via MiXCR and lists one record per CDR3 protein. The data contain 170,000 or so distinct CDR3 sequences, roughly 92% of them singletons. Sequencing was done on a sample of CD4+ T cells from PBMCs. The receptor set was obtained from a human donor with multiple sclerosis.

This clonotype appeared a few times. The rearrangement links TRBV3-1 to TRBJ2-5; tentative D call: TRBD2 (6 bases). The germline gives CDR1 LGHDT, CDR2 YNNKEL (reference sequence). Trimming took 11 bases from V and 6 from J, leaving 19 bases between them. The CDR3 is made up of 13 amino acids. DNA of the CDR3: TGTGCCTCGAAGCGGGCAAGCGCCAAGACCCAGTACTTC. Translating it yields CASKRASAKTQYF.

The chain combines TRBV5-6 with TRBJ2-1; D is perhaps TRBD1 (6 bases). Germline V gene lookup returns CDR1 SGHDT and CDR2 YYEEEE. The CDR3 totals 15 residues. V lost 4 bases and J lost 5, with 16 bases in between. CDR3 region: CASSDKPRQDNEQFF. The CDR3 nucleotides are TGTGCCAGCAGCGACAAACCTCGACAGGACAATGAGCAGTTCTTC.